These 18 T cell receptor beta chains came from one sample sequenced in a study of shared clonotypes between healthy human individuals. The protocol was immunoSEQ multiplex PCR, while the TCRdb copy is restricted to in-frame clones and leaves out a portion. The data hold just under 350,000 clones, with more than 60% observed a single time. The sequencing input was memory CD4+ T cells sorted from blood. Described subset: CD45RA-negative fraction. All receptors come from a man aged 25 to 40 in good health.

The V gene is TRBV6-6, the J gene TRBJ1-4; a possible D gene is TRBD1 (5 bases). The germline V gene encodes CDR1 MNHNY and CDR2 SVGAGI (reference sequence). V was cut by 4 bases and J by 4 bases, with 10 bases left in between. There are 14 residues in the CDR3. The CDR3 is CASSWGGSNEKLFF. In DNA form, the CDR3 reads TGTGCCAGCAGTTGGGGGGGAAGTAATGAAAAACTGTTTTTT.

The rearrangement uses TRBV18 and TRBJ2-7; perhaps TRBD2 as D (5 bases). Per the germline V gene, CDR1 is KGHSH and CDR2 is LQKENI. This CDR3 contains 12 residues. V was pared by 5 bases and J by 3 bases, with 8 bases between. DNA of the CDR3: TGTGCCAGCTCATCAGGAGGCTACGAGCAGTACTTC. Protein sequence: CASSSGGYEQYF.

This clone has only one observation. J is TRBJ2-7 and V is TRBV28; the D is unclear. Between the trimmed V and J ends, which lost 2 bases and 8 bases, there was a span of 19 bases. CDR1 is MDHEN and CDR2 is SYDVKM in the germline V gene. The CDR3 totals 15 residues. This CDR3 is CASSLDRRAPTQQYF. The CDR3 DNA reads TGTGCCAGCAGTTTAGACCGACGGGCTCCTACGCAGCAGTACTTC.

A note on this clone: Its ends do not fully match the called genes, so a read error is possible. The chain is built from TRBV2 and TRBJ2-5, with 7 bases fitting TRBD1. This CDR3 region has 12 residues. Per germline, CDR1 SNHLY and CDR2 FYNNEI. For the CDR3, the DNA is TGTGCCAGCAGTGTAGATGACAGGGTTGGGAACTTC. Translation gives CASSVDDRVGNF. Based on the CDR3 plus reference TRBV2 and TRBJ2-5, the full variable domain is EPEVTQTPSHQVTQMGQEVILRCVPISNHLYFYWYRQILGQKVEFLVSFYNNEISEKSEIFDDQFSVERPDGSNFTLKIRSTKLEDSAMYFCASSVDDRVGNFGPGTRLLVL.

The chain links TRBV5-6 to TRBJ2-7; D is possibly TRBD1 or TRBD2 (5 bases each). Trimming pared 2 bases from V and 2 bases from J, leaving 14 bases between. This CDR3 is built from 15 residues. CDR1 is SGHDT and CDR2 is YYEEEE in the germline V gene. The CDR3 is CASSFLTEGTYEQYF. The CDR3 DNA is TGTGCCAGCAGCTTTCTAACCGAGGGGACCTACGAGCAGTACTTC.

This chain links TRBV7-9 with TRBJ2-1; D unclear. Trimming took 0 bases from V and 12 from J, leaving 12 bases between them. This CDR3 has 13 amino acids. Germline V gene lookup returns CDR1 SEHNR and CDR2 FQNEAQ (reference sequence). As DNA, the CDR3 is TGTGCCAGCAGCTTAGCTAACTGGGGATGGCAGTTCTTC. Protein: CASSLANWGWQFF. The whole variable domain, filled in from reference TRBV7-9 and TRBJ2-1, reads DTGVSQNPRHKITKRGQNVTFRCDPISEHNRLYWYRQTLGQGPEFLTYFQNEAQLEKSRLLSDRFSAERPKGSFSTLEIQRTEQGDSAMYLCASSLANWGWQFFGPGTRLTVL.

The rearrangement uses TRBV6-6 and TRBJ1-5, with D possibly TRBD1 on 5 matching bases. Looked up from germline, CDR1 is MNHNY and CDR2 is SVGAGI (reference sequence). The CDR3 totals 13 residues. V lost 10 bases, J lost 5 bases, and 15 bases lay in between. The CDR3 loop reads CAISLLGDQPQHF. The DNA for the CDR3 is TGTGCCATATCCCTCCTGGGGGATCAGCCCCAGCATTTT.

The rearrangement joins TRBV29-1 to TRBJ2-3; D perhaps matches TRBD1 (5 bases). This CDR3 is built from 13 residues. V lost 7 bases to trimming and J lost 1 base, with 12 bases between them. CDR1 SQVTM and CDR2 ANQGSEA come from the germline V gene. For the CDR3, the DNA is TGCAGCGCCGACATAGGGGGCACAGATACGCAGTATTTT. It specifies CSADIGGTDTQYF.

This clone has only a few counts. CDR3 in DNA: TGCGCCAGCAGCTTCCTGCCAGGGGGCCCTCGGTTTCCCTACGAGCAGTACTTC. This gives the protein CASSFLPGGPRFPYEQYF. The chain joins TRBV4-1 to TRBJ2-7; the match to TRBD1 covers 8 bases. CDR3 length: 18 residues. Germline V CDR1 and CDR2: MGHRA, YSYEKL. The V and J ends lost 5 bases and 2 bases, in that order; junction bases with no gene match: 17.

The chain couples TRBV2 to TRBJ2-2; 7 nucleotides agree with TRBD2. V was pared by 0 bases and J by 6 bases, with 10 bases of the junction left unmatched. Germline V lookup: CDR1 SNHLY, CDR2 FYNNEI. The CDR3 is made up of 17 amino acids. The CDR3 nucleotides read TGTGCCAGCAGTGAAGCTCGAACTAGCGCCGCGGCCGGGGAGCTGTTTTTT. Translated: CASSEARTSAAAGELFF. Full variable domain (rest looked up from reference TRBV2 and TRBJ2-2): EPEVTQTPSHQVTQMGQEVILRCVPISNHLYFYWYRQILGQKVEFLVSFYNNEISEKSEIFDDQFSVERPDGSNFTLKIRSTKLEDSAMYFCASSEARTSAAAGELFFGEGSRLTVL.

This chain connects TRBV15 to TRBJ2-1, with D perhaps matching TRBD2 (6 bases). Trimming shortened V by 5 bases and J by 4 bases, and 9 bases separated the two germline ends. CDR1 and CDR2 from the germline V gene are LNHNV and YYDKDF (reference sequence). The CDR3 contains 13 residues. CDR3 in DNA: TGTGCCACCAGCCGGGGAGGATACAATGAGCAGTTCTTC. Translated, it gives CATSRGGYNEQFF.

Here the CDR3 reads CASSRLGRGQLQETQYF. DNA of the CDR3: TGTGCCAGCAGCCGGCTTGGGCGGGGTCAGCTCCAAGAGACCCAGTACTTC. V is TRBV14 and J is TRBJ2-5; a weak D match, TRBD2 (6 bases). The CDR3 is made up of 17 amino acids. Germline assignment: CDR1 SGHDN and CDR2 FVKESK. Trimming took off 4 bases at V and 1 base at J, with 19 bases between the two ends.

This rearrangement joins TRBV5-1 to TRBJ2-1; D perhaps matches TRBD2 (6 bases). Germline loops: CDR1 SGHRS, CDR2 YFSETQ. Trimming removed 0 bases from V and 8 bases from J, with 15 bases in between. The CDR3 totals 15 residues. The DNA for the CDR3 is TGCGCCAGCAGCTTGGATGCCGGGAGCTTGGATGAGCAGTTCTTC. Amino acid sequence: CASSLDAGSLDEQFF. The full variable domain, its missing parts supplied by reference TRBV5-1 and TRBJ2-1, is KAGVTQTPRYLIKTRGQQVTLSCSPISGHRSVSWYQQTPGQGLQFLFEYFSETQRNKGNFPGRFSGRQFSNSRSEMNVSTLELGDSALYLCASSLDAGSLDEQFFGPGTRLTVL.

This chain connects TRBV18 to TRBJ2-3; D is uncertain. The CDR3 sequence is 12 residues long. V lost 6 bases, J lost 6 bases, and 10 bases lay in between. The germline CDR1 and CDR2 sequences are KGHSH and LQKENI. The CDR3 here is CASSTNRDTQYF. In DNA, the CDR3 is TGTGCCAGCTCGACCAACCGGGATACGCAGTATTTT.

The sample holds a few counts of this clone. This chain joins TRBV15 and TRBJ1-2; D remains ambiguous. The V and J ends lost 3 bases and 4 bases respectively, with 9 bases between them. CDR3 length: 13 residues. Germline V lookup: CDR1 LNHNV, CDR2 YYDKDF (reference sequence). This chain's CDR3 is CATSSGDTYGYTF. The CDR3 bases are TGTGCCACCAGCAGCGGGGATACCTATGGCTACACCTTC.

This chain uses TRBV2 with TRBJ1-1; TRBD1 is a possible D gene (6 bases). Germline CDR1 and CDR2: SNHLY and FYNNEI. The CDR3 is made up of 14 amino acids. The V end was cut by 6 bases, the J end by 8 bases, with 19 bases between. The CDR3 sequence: CASREQGPTREAFF. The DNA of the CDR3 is TGTGCCAGCAGAGAACAGGGTCCGACCCGAGAAGCTTTCTTT.

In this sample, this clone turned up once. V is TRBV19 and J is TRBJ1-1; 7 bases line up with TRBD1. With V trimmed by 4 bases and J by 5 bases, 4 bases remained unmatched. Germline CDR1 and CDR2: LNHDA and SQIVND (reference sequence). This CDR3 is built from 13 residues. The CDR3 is CASSKQGLTEAFF. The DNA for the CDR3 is TGTGCCAGTAGTAAACAGGGGTTGACTGAAGCTTTCTTT.

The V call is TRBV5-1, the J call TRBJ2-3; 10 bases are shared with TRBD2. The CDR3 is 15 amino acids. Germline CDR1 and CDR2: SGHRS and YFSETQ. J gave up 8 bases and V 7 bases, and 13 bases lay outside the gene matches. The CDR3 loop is CASEPSPLAGVTQYF. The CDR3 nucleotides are TGCGCCAGCGAACCCTCCCCGCTAGCGGGAGTTACGCAGTATTTT.